These T cell receptor beta chains were read from a single sample in a study of beta chain features in type 1 diabetes. Generated by immunoSEQ multiplex PCR, the TCRdb table keeps only in-frame clones and is missing some. The table includes hundreds of thousands of clones, around an eighth detected once. The sequenced sample was naive CD4+ T cells from blood. These receptors came from a man aged 18 to 30 with type 1 diabetes. The conserved cysteine and the conserved F or W are not part of the CDR3 here. A D gene is named only where the DNA matches it firmly.

D gene	V gene	CDR3 protein
.	TRBV5-1	ASSMTGTDTQY
.	TRBV15	ATSRDLSGNTIY
.	TRBV2	ASSGKGGNTGELF
.	TRBV10-3	AIKGQAGEQF
.	TRBV6-5	ASRFWGSGANVLT
.	TRBV11-3	ASSSGMDYGYT
.	TRBV5-6	ASSYLGGSGANVLT
.	TRBV5-1	ASSLDSNNQPQH
.	TRBV10-3	ATANDLGGGEPQH
.	TRBV6-1	ASSEIRSRGFDNEQF
.	TRBV5-1	ASSFNVLVAAGATNEKLF
.	TRBV10-3	AIMGAGTKLF
TRBD1	TRBV30	AWSPGQGIGEQY
.	TRBV30	AWSVLILSSGNTIY
.	TRBV6-5	ASYTSGYGYT
TRBD2	TRBV5-1	ASSGGLAGNTDTQY
.	TRBV19	ASTEGGIGEQY
.	TRBV28	ASTLNSPLH
.	TRBV30	AWRAPGNTIY
.	TRBV10-3	AISGGGSGALYGYT
.	TRBV2	ASRGDQGAKNIQY
.	TRBV4-1	ASSQGAGSPLH
.	TRBV30	AWIHYQVSGAEAF
.	TRBV7-2	ASSLGWSDTQY
.	TRBV5-1	ASRFSLDTQY
.	TRBV30	AWSASYEQY
.	TRBV6-5	ASSYSGQAYNEQF
.	TRBV29-1	SVPKRGQETQY
TRBD1	TRBV5-6	ASIIRDRYYEQY
.	TRBV29-1	SVEDWSLGLPMTPEAF
TRBD2	TRBV29-1	SGRTSGYNEQF
.	TRBV7-3	ASSPDSTETQY
.	TRBV10-3	AISAGAGGQETQY
.	TRBV18	ASSTGVNAFSETQY
TRBD1	TRBV11-2	ASSLAAGTGNTEAF
.	TRBV28	ASSSGDTAF
.	TRBV27	ASSHGRSYT
TRBD1	TRBV30	AWSGGTEEKLF
.	TRBV25-1	ASSEYSRSGEKLF
.	TRBV4-1	ASSQDPSGGPYGYT